This record covers a single TCR beta chain. Only in-frame clones appear in the TCRdb table, and some are missing; sequencing was by immunoSEQ multiplex PCR. This sample yields some 250,000 clones, of which about 86% are seen a single time; approximately 9.4% belongs to the top ten. The data derive from a study of blood T cell repertoires in COVID-19. Study as a whole: COVID-19 samples collected from the United States, Italy and Spain covered acute and convalescent phases.

The sequenced sample was peripheral blood. The TCR sequence derives from a woman of 80 years or more with acute or convalescent COVID-19.

The CDR3 DNA follows: TGTGCCAGCAGCTTAGACCACCTCGGGAATGAAGCTTTCTTT. Translated: CASSLDHLGNEAFF. The chain is built from TRBV7-8 and TRBJ1-1, with D hard to call. CDR1 SGHVS and CDR2 FQNEAQ come from the germline V gene. V was shortened by 1 base and J by 7 bases, with 13 bases between the two germline ends. The CDR3 contains 14 residues.